The 5 T cell receptor beta chains below come from one sample, sequenced in a study of CD8 T cells in Susac syndrome. It was with random hexamers that roughly 0.5 to 1 ug RNA was reverse transcribed. MiXCR was run by TCRdb on the immunoSEQ multiplex PCR reads, yielding one entry per CDR3 protein. The table has 150,000 to 200,000 distinct CDR3 sequences, 90% to 97% seen once. Sequenced input: CD4+ T cells from PBMCs. The receptors were gathered from a human donor with Susac syndrome.

The V and J genes are TRBV3-1 and TRBJ2-7; 9 bases match TRBD2. Per the germline V gene, CDR1 is LGHDT and CDR2 is YNNKEL (reference sequence). Unmatched junction bases numbered 7, after V lost 7 bases and J lost 0 bases. The CDR3 consists of 15 residues. CDR3 residues: CASTLGTSRSYEQYF. The CDR3 coding sequence is TGTGCCAGCACCCTGGGGACTAGCCGCTCCTACGAGCAGTACTTC.

This sequence joins TRBV24-1 and TRBJ1-1; 8 nucleotides align to TRBD1. The CDR3 runs to 16 residues. Germline V CDR1 and CDR2: KGHDR, SFDVKD. With V trimmed by 6 bases and J by 1 base, 9 bases remained unmatched. The DNA of the CDR3 is TGTGCCACCAGTCGCCCCAGGACAGGGAAGAACACTGAAGCTTTCTTT. It yields the protein CATSRPRTGKNTEAFF.

This chain connects TRBV19 to TRBJ2-2, with D possibly matching TRBD1 (5 bases). V shed 8 bases and J shed 5 bases, with 15 bases lying between them. Germline CDR1 reads LNHDA; CDR2 reads SQIVND (reference sequence). The CDR3 is 14 residues long. CDR3 in amino acids: CASVQGVGTGELFF. The CDR3 coding sequence is TGTGCCAGTGTTCAAGGGGTCGGGACCGGGGAGCTGTTTTTT.

The rearrangement uses TRBV29-1 and TRBJ2-6, with D maybe TRBD2 (5 bases). The CDR3 contains 18 residues. Per the germline V gene, CDR1 is SQVTM and CDR2 is ANQGSEA. The V end lost 6 bases, the J end lost 2 bases, and 23 bases lay between the germline ends. CDR3: CSVSGLKIDLAGANVLTF. In DNA, the CDR3 is TGCAGCGTATCCGGACTCAAGATCGATCTGGCTGGGGCCAACGTCCTGACTTTC.

J is TRBJ2-7 and V is TRBV28; D possibly corresponds to TRBD2 (6 bases). CDR3 length: 12 residues. CDR1 and CDR2 from the germline V gene are MDHEN and SYDVKM. V lost 5 bases to trimming and J lost 10 bases, with 15 bases between them. CDR3 in DNA: TGTGCCAGCAGTGATTTGGGGACTTTTCAGTACTTC. This encodes CASSDLGTFQYF.